The 15 T cell receptor beta chains reported below all come from one sample, sequenced in a study of blood T cell repertoires in COVID-19. The protocol was immunoSEQ multiplex PCR, while the TCRdb copy is restricted to in-frame clones and leaves out a portion. The sample records some 60,000 clones, 80% to 95% being singletons. The sequencing sample was made of peripheral blood. The receptors here all came from a human donor in a cohort sampled during active COVID-19.

The rearrangement uses TRBV4-3 and TRBJ2-7; 8 bases align to TRBD2. The CDR3 consists of 17 residues. Germline CDR1 reads LGHNA; CDR2 reads YSLEER. Unmatched junction bases numbered 18, after V lost 5 bases and J lost 6 bases. In DNA, the CDR3 is TGCGCCAGCAGCACCTCAGTAACCGGGACTAGTACAAGCGAGCAGTACTTC. It codes for CASSTSVTGTSTSEQYF.

The rearrangement joins TRBV7-9 to TRBJ1-6; D gene unclear. Germline V gives CDR1 SEHNR, CDR2 FQNEAQ (reference sequence). There are 15 residues in the CDR3. The V end lost 1 base, the J end lost 4 bases, and 8 bases lay between the germline ends. The CDR3 DNA reads TGTGCCAGCAGCTTAGTGCGGGATTATAATTCACCCCTCCACTTT. Residues: CASSLVRDYNSPLHF.

The chain is built from TRBV19 and TRBJ1-1; possibly TRBD1 for D (5 bases). Per the germline V gene, CDR1 is LNHDA and CDR2 is SQIVND (reference sequence). V was pared by 2 bases and J by 0 bases, with 10 bases between. The CDR3 is 15 residues long. CDR3 in DNA: TGTGCCAGTAGTATAACCCAGACAGTGAACACTGAAGCTTTCTTT. This codes for CASSITQTVNTEAFF.

The CDR3 DNA follows: TGTGCCAGCAGTTACGGGACAGGGACAACTGGGGCCAACGTCCTGACTTTC. As protein: CASSYGTGTTGANVLTF. The genes are TRBV27 and TRBJ2-6, with 9 bases that match TRBD1. Germline trimming cut 4 bases from V and 2 bases from J; bases unmatched to any gene: 6. The CDR3 spans 17 residues. The germline V gene has CDR1 MNHEY and CDR2 SMNVEV (reference sequence).

Comment on this clone: An end of the junction does not agree with germline; a read error may underlie this. The chain employs TRBV7-2 and TRBJ2-7; D might be TRBD2 (6 bases). The CDR3 contains 12 residues. Per the germline V gene, CDR1 is SGHTA and CDR2 is FQGNSA. The CDR3 region has the DNA TGTGCCAGCAGCTTAGGGGTAGGGGACTGCGTCTTC. Encoded protein: CASSLGVGDCVF.

The chain recombines TRBV18 with TRBJ2-7, with unresolved D. V was trimmed by 3 bases and J by 6 bases, leaving 9 bases between them. Germline values: CDR1 KGHSH, CDR2 LQKENI. This CDR3 contains 12 residues. The CDR3 reads CASSPQTGEQYF. The CDR3 DNA reads TGTGCCAGCTCACCGCAAACGGGCGAGCAGTACTTC.

V and J are TRBV7-3 and TRBJ2-1; 13 nucleotides match TRBD2. Unmatched junction bases numbered 7, after V lost 5 bases and J lost 3 bases. The CDR3 has 17 residues. CDR1 SGHTA and CDR2 FQGTGA come from the germline V gene. CDR3 loop: CASSIGLAGVGYNEQFF. CDR3 in DNA: TGTGCCAGCAGCATCGGACTAGCGGGGGTGGGCTACAATGAGCAGTTCTTC.

The chain uses TRBV6-5 and TRBJ2-1, with D perhaps matching TRBD2 (5 bases). V lost 0 bases, J lost 7 bases, and 16 bases lay in between. Germline CDR1 is MNHEY and CDR2 is SVGAGI. The CDR3 is 16 amino acids. The CDR3 DNA is TGTGCCAGCAGTTACTCCCCTAGCCCAAGTTGGAATGAGCAGTTCTTC. This sequence encodes CASSYSPSPSWNEQFF.

This chain connects TRBV5-1 to TRBJ2-7; D perhaps matches TRBD2 (6 bases). Germline CDR1 is SGHRS and CDR2 is YFSETQ. The germline V and J ends were trimmed by 4 bases and 3 bases, with 17 bases remaining between them. The CDR3 covers 15 residues. CDR3 in amino acids: CASSPEGQMHYEQYF. CDR3 coding DNA: TGCGCCAGCAGCCCGGAGGGGCAGATGCACTACGAGCAGTACTTC.

The genes are TRBV7-2 and TRBJ2-1; D might be TRBD1 (5 bases). The CDR3 has 16 amino acids. V dropped 2 bases and J dropped 6 bases, with 17 bases sitting between them. CDR1 is SGHTA and CDR2 is FQGNSA in the germline V gene. The CDR3 DNA reads TGTGCCAGCAGCTTACTAACAGGCCACCAACCCAATGAGCAGTTCTTC. Its translation: CASSLLTGHQPNEQFF.

V usage is TRBV18 and J usage is TRBJ2-5; the D gene is possibly TRBD1 (5 bases). The CDR3 contains 15 residues. The V gene lost 3 bases and the J gene lost 1 base, with 12 bases spanning the gap. Per the germline V gene, CDR1 is KGHSH and CDR2 is LQKENI. The CDR3 sequence is CASSPQGTRQETQYF. CDR3 in DNA: TGTGCCAGCTCACCCCAGGGAACCCGCCAAGAGACCCAGTACTTC. The complete variable domain, with remaining parts taken from reference TRBV18 and TRBJ2-5, reads NAGVMQNPRHLVRRRGQEARLRCSPMKGHSHVYWYRQLPEEGLKFMVYLQKENIIDESGMPKERFSAEFPKEGPSILRIQQVVRGDSAAYFCASSPQGTRQETQYFGPGTRLLVL.

V gene TRBV28 combines with J gene TRBJ1-6, with TRBD1 matching over 10 bases. Germline lookup yields CDR1 MDHEN and CDR2 SYDVKM. The CDR3 loop spans 14 amino acids. The trim removed 7 bases at V and 9 bases at J, leaving 6 bases unmatched. The CDR3 reads CASTPGQGFSPLHF. The CDR3, as DNA: TGTGCCAGCACCCCGGGACAGGGGTTTTCACCCCTCCACTTT. The full variable domain, with the rest looked up from reference TRBV28 and TRBJ1-6, is DVKVTQSSRYLVKRTGEKVFLECVQDMDHENMFWYRQDPGLGLRLIYFSYDVKMKEKGDIPEGYSVSREKKERFSLILESASTNQTSMYLCASTPGQGFSPLHFGNGTRLTVT.

The chain links TRBV5-6 to TRBJ2-1; TRBD2 is a possible D gene (5 bases). The germline gives CDR1 SGHDT, CDR2 YYEEEE. V lost 8 bases to trimming and J lost 4 bases, with 19 bases between them. The CDR3 covers 15 residues. CDR3 protein: CASGPGLSSYNEQFF. CDR3 nucleotides: TGTGCCAGTGGACCCGGACTCTCTTCGTACAATGAGCAGTTCTTC.

The gene calls are TRBV5-6 and TRBJ2-7, with 9 bases fitting TRBD1. The V segment lost 2 bases and the J segment 5 bases; nucleotides outside the gene matches: 5. The CDR3 length is 14 residues. CDR1 SGHDT and CDR2 YYEEEE come from the germline V gene. CDR3 nucleotide sequence: TGTGCCAGCAGCTTTAAGACAGGGGGTGACGAGCAGTACTTC. It yields the protein CASSFKTGGDEQYF.

The genes are TRBV5-1 and TRBJ2-1; the D is unclear. The CDR3 is 14 residues long. The V end lost 0 bases, the J end lost 7 bases, and 11 bases lay between the germline ends. The germline gives CDR1 SGHRS, CDR2 YFSETQ. CDR3 sequence reads: CASSLENSLNEQFF. The CDR3 DNA reads as TGCGCCAGCAGCTTGGAAAATAGCCTTAATGAGCAGTTCTTC.